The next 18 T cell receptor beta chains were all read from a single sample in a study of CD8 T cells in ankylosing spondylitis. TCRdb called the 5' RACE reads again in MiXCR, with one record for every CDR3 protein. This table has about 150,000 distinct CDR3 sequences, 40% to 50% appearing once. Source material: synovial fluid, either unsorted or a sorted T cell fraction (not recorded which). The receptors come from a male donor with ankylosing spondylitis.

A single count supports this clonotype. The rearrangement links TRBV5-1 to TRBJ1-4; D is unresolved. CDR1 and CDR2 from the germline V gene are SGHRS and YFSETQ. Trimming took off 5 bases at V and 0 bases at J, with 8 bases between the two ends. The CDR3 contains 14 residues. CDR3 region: CASRRVATNEKLFF. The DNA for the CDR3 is TGCGCCAGCAGGAGAGTTGCAACTAATGAAAAACTGTTTTTT. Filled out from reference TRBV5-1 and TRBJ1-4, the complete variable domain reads KAGVTQTPRYLIKTRGQQVTLSCSPISGHRSVSWYQQTPGQGLQFLFEYFSETQRNKGNFPGRFSGRQFSNSRSEMNVSTLELGDSALYLCASRRVATNEKLFFGSGTQLSVL.

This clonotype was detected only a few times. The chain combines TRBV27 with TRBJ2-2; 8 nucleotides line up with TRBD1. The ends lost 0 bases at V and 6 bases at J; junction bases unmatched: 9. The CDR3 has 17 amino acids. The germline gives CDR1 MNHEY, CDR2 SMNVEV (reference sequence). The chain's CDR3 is CASSLSSAGGVAGELFF. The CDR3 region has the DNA TGTGCCAGCAGTTTATCGTCCGCAGGGGGCGTTGCCGGGGAGCTGTTTTTT.

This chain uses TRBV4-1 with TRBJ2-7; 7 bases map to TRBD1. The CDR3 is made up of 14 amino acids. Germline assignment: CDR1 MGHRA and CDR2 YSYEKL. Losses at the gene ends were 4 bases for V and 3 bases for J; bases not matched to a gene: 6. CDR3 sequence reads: CASSPGQRHYEQYF. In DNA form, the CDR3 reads TGCGCCAGCAGCCCGGGACAGAGACACTACGAGCAGTACTTC.

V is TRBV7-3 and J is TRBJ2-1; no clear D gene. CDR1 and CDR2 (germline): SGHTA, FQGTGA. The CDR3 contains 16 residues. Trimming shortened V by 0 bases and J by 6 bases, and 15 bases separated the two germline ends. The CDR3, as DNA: TGTGCCAGCAGCTTAACGCCACGCGAGGTCGGCAATGAGCAGTTCTTC. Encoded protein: CASSLTPREVGNEQFF.

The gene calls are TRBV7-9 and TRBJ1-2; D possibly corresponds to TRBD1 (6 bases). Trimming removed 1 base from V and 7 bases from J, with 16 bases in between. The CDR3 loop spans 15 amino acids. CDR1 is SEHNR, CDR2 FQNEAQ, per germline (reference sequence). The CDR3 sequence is CASSLVGGTMGGYTF. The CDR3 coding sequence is TGTGCCAGCAGCTTAGTGGGGGGCACTATGGGTGGCTACACCTTC.

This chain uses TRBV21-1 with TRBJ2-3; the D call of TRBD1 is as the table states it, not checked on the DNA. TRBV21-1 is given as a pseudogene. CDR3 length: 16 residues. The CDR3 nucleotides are TGTGCCAGCAGGCCTAGGGGGGACAGGGGCACAGATACGCAGTATTTT. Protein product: CASRPRGDRGTDTQYF.

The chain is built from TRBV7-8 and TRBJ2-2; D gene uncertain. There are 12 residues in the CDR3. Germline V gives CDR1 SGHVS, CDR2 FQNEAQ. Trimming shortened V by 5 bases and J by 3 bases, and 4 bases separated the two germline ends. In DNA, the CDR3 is TGTGCCAGCAGCGGCCACACCGGGGAGCTGTTTTTT. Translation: CASSGHTGELFF.

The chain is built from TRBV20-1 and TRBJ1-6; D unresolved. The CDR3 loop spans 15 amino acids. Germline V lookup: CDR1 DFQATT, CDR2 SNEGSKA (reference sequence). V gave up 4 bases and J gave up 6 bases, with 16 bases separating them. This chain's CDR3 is CSAKDPRRSNSPLHF. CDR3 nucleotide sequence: TGCAGTGCTAAGGACCCCCGGCGAAGTAATTCACCCCTCCACTTT.

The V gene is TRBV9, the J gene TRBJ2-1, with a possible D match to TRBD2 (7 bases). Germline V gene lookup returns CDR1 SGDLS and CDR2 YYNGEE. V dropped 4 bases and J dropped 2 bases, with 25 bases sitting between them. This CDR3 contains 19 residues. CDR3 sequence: CASSPPGGIGGGPYNEQFF. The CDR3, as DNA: TGTGCCAGCAGCCCTCCCGGGGGGATCGGGGGCGGGCCCTACAATGAGCAGTTCTTC.

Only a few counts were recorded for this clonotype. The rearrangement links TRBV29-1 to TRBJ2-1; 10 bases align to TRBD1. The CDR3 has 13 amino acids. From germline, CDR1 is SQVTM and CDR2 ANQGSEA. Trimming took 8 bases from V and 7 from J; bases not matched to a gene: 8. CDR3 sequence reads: CSTGTGDRNEQFF. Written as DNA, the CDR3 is TGCAGCACCGGGACAGGGGATAGAAATGAGCAGTTCTTC.

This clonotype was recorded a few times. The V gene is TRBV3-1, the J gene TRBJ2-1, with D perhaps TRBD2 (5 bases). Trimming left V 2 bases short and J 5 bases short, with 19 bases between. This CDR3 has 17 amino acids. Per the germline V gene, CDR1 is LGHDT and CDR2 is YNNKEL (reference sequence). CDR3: CASSQNIRPSNHNEQFF. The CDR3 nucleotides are TGTGCCAGCAGCCAAAATATTCGCCCTAGCAACCACAATGAGCAGTTCTTC.

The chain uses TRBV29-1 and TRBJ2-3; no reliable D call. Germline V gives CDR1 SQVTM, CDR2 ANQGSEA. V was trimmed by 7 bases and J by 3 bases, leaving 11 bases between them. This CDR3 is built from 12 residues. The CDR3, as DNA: TGCAGCGCAACCGGGCCTACAGATACGCAGTATTTT. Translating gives CSATGPTDTQYF.

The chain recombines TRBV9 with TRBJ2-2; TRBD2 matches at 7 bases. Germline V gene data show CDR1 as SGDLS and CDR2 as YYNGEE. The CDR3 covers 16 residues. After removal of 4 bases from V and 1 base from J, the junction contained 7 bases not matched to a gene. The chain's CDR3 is CASSRQGGRNTGELFF. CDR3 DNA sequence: TGTGCCAGCAGCAGGCAGGGCGGGAGGAACACCGGGGAGCTGTTTTTT.

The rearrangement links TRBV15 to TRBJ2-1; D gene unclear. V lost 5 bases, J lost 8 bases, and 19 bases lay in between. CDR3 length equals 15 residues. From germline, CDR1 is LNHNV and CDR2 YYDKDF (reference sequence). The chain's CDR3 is CATSPDQFIRDEQFF. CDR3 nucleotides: TGTGCCACCAGCCCGGACCAGTTTATTAGGGATGAGCAGTTCTTC.

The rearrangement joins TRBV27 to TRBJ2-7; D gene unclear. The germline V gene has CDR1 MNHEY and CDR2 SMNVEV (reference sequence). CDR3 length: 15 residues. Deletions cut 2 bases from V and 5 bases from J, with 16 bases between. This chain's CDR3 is CASSLIATELDEQYF. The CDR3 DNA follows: TGTGCCAGCAGTTTAATAGCAACCGAATTGGACGAGCAGTACTTC.

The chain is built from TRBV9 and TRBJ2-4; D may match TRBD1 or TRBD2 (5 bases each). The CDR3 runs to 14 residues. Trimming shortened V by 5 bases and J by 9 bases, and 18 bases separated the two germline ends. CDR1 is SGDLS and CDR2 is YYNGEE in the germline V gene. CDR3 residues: CASRAGTRKGIQYF. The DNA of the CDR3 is TGTGCCAGCAGGGCCGGGACCCGCAAGGGCATTCAGTACTTC.

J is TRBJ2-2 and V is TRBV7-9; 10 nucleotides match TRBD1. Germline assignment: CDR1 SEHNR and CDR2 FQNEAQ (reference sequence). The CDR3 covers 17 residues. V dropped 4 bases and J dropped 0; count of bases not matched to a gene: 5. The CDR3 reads CASSYPTGGANTGELFF. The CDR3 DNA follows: TGTGCCAGCAGCTACCCGACAGGGGGCGCGAACACCGGGGAGCTGTTTTTT.

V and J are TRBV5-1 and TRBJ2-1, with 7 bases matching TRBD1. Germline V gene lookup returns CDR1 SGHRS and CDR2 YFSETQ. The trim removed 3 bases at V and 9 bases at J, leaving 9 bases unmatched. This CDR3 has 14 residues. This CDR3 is CASSSRTGRGEQFF. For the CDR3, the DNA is TGCGCCAGCAGCTCAAGGACAGGTCGGGGTGAGCAGTTCTTC.